These 11 T cell receptor beta chains came from one sample sequenced in a study of blood T cell repertoires in COVID-19. TCRdb's copy holds only in-frame clones and misses some; the assay was immunoSEQ multiplex PCR. The table lists about 120,000 clones, 90% of them singletons. Sequencing input: peripheral blood. These receptors originate from a man aged 50 to 59 with active COVID-19.

This clone was picked up one time. The chain combines TRBV24-1 with TRBJ2-7; 9 bases fit TRBD2. Germline-derived CDR1 and CDR2 are KGHDR and SFDVKD. Trimming removed 6 bases from V and 9 bases from J; junction bases left unmatched: 20. The CDR3 is made up of 17 amino acids. The CDR3 loop reads CATSPPVAGANLRAQYV. The CDR3 nucleotides are TGTGCCACCAGTCCCCCGGTAGCGGGAGCTAATTTACGAGCGCAGTACGTC.

The chain uses TRBV3-1 (or the pseudogene TRBV3-2) and TRBJ1-2; D possibly corresponds to TRBD1 (5 bases). Germline CDR1 and CDR2: LGHDT and YNNKEL (reference sequence). The ends were cut back, 5 bases at V and 8 bases at J, with 15 bases in the middle. The CDR3 consists of 13 residues. CDR3 DNA: TGTGCCAGCAGCTGGGCACTGGGGGGGGGCTACACCTTC. Translated, it gives CASSWALGGGYTF.

The rearrangement uses TRBV7-9 and TRBJ2-7; TRBD2 might be the D (5 bases). Germline V gene data show CDR1 as SEHNR and CDR2 as FQNEAQ (reference sequence). CDR3 length: 11 residues. Trimming cost V 6 bases and J 4 bases, with 7 bases left between them. The CDR3 nucleotides read TGTGCCAGCAGGAGGGAGTACGAGCAGTACTTC. Residues: CASRREYEQYF.

The V gene is TRBV2, the J gene TRBJ2-2, with D perhaps matching TRBD1 (6 bases). V dropped 3 bases and J dropped 1 base, with 12 bases sitting between them. Germline values: CDR1 SNHLY, CDR2 FYNNEI. This CDR3 comprises 16 residues. CDR3 region: CASSDVGAMNTGELFF. The CDR3 DNA is TGTGCCAGCAGTGATGTGGGGGCGATGAACACCGGGGAGCTGTTTTTT.

The genes are TRBV28 and TRBJ2-1, with a tentative D call TRBD2 (5 bases). The CDR3 is 15 amino acids. V lost 8 bases and J lost 0, with 14 bases in between. Germline V gene lookup returns CDR1 MDHEN and CDR2 SYDVKM. The CDR3 sequence is CASGIGVYSYNEQFF. The CDR3 region has the DNA TGTGCCAGCGGTATCGGGGTTTACTCCTACAATGAGCAGTTCTTC.

The chain is built from TRBV19 and TRBJ2-1, with TRBD2 matching 11 bases. The junction had 9 bases not matched to a gene; V was cut back by 7 bases and J by 10 bases. The CDR3 length is 14 residues. Per the germline V gene, CDR1 is LNHDA and CDR2 is SQIVND (reference sequence). This CDR3 is CASTGVAGGSEQFF. The CDR3 DNA reads TGTGCCAGTACCGGGGTAGCGGGGGGGAGCGAGCAGTTCTTC.

The chain uses TRBV6-5 and TRBJ2-3; the match to TRBD2 covers 10 bases. This CDR3 is built from 14 residues. Losses at the gene ends were 7 bases for V and 1 base for J; bases not matched to a gene: 2. Germline CDR1 reads MNHEY; CDR2 reads SVGAGI. The CDR3 coding sequence is TGTGCCAGCAAAAGCGGGAGGGGCACAGATACGCAGTATTTT. Its translation: CASKSGRGTDTQYF.

The chain links TRBV19 to TRBJ1-2; no clear D gene. This CDR3 contains 12 residues. Trimming took 5 bases from V and 2 from J, leaving 6 bases between them. From germline, CDR1 is LNHDA and CDR2 SQIVND (reference sequence). The CDR3 loop reads CASSWQNYGYTF. CDR3 DNA: TGTGCCAGTAGTTGGCAGAACTATGGCTACACCTTC.

The CDR3 here is CATSSGGGEREGNEQFF. In nucleotides, the CDR3 is TGTGCCACCAGCAGCGGGGGGGGCGAGCGGGAGGGAAATGAGCAGTTCTTC. The chain is built from TRBV15 and TRBJ2-1; TRBD2 agrees at 10 bases. The CDR3 covers 17 residues. V shed 3 bases, J shed 7 bases, and the junction held 12 bases outside the gene matches. From germline, CDR1 is LNHNV and CDR2 YYDKDF (reference sequence).

This rearrangement joins TRBV18 to TRBJ2-3; D call uncertain. The V gene's germline CDR1 is KGHSH and CDR2 LQKENI. The CDR3 extends over 13 amino acids. V was shortened by 3 bases and J by 2 bases, with 6 bases between the two germline ends. The CDR3 loop is CASSPPITDTQYF. CDR3 in DNA: TGTGCCAGCTCACCCCCTATCACAGATACGCAGTATTTT.

This clone has just a few counts. The chain carries TRBV5-1 and TRBJ1-2; TRBD1 might be the D (5 bases). CDR1 is SGHRS and CDR2 is YFSETQ in the germline V gene. The germline V and J ends were trimmed by 0 bases and 6 bases, with 12 bases remaining between them. The CDR3 is 14 residues long. CDR3 loop: CASSLAGQSDGYTF. The CDR3 DNA reads TGCGCCAGCAGCTTGGCAGGGCAGTCAGATGGCTACACCTTC.